This passage covers 25 T cell receptor beta chains from one sample sequenced in a study of molecular identifiers for immune sequencing clone quantification (dated by TCRdb to 2016 to 2019). The protocol used for the library was PCR. TCRdb shows the sequencer as NextSeq 500. In TCRdb, the public reads were trimmed at Q25 with fastp and aligned with MiXCR, with productive beta chains retained. Each entry merges the rows of one CDR3 protein and shows their most common DNA and genes. This sample has about half a million distinct CDR3 sequences in its table, and roughly 26% of those were observed once. The top ten hold around 0.78% of the sample. Sequenced sample: naive CD8+ T cells from blood, with Jurkat cell RNA spiked in. The intended sense of this specimen's cell subset or site label: FACS-sorted CD8+CD4-CCR7+CD45RA+ naive T cells. The receptors were gathered from a human donor in good health. Some libraries in this study had Jurkat cell RNA spiked in.

Turning to this clonotype: One end of the junction is discordant with germline, which a read error may explain. The chain uses TRBV5-1 and TRBJ2-7; TRBD1 might be the D (5 bases). CDR3 size: 13 residues. The germline gives CDR1 SGHRS, CDR2 YFSETQ. CDR3 nucleotide sequence: TGCGCCAGCAGCTTGGCAGACAGTTACGAGCTGTACTTC. Translated, it gives CASSLADSYELYF.

The chain is built from TRBV27 and TRBJ2-7; D perhaps matches TRBD1 (5 bases). The germline V and J ends were trimmed by 6 bases and 3 bases, with 21 bases remaining between them. Germline V gene lookup returns CDR1 MNHEY and CDR2 SMNVEV (reference sequence). CDR3 length: 16 residues. The CDR3 region is CASRLGAEHLYYEQYF. In nucleotides, the CDR3 is TGTGCCAGCAGGTTAGGGGCAGAACATCTTTACTACGAGCAGTACTTC.

The chain combines TRBV27 with TRBJ2-1; 11 bases agree with TRBD2. The germline V gene encodes CDR1 MNHEY and CDR2 SMNVEV (reference sequence). This CDR3 is 15 amino acids long. The V segment lost 7 bases and the J segment 2 bases; nucleotides outside the gene matches: 4. CDR3 protein: CASKIAGGTYNEQFF. The CDR3 DNA sequence: TGTGCCAGCAAAATAGCGGGGGGGACCTACAATGAGCAGTTCTTC.

This chain connects TRBV20-1 to TRBJ2-3, with TRBD1 as a possible D gene (5 bases). This CDR3 contains 17 residues. Germline V gives CDR1 DFQATT, CDR2 SNEGSKA (reference sequence). V lost 0 bases, J lost 5 bases, and 21 bases lay in between. CDR3 amino acids: CSARDLVGWGLVDTQYF. The CDR3 coding sequence is TGCAGTGCTAGAGACCTGGTAGGGTGGGGCCTGGTAGATACGCAGTATTTT.

Turning to this clonotype: A junction end diverges from the germline sequence, so it may reflect a read error. The chain couples TRBV20-1 to TRBJ2-5, with 7 positions matching TRBD2. The CDR3 runs 14 residues. CDR1 and CDR2 (germline): DFQATT, SNEGSKA (reference sequence). The CDR3 DNA follows: TGCAGAGCTAGCGGTAGCGGCATCTCGGGGACCCAGTACTTC. Translating gives CRASGSGISGTQYF.

This clonotype has ten or more counts. The V and J genes are TRBV27 and TRBJ2-3; D is possibly TRBD2 (5 bases). Germline assignment: CDR1 MNHEY and CDR2 SMNVEV (reference sequence). CDR3 length equals 14 residues. The V end lost 6 bases, the J end lost 2 bases, and 12 bases lay between the germline ends. Here the CDR3 DNA reads TGTGCCAGCAGCCCACGAGGGTTCACAGATACGCAGTATTTT. Translated: CASSPRGFTDTQYF.

About this clonotype: The junction does not match germline at one end; this may be a read error. The chain combines TRBV7-7 with TRBJ2-1, with TRBD1 matching 10 bases. The CDR3 extends over 17 amino acids. Germline V CDR1 and CDR2: SSHAT, FNYEAQ (reference sequence). The CDR3 reads CASSPTGPGQGLDEQFF. The CDR3 DNA reads as TGTGCTAGCAGCCCCACCGGACCGGGACAGGGGCTCGATGAGCAGTTCTTC.

The chain combines TRBV19 with TRBJ1-6; tentatively, D is TRBD1 (6 bases). V dropped 4 bases and J dropped 7 bases, with 11 bases sitting between them. This CDR3 is built from 14 residues. CDR1 LNHDA and CDR2 SQIVND come from the germline V gene (reference sequence). The CDR3 bases are TGTGCCAGTAGTACGACAGGCTGGAATTCACCCCTCCACTTT. This gives the protein CASSTTGWNSPLHF.

This clonotype was detected many times. The chain uses TRBV14 and TRBJ1-1; 7 positions match TRBD1. This CDR3 region has 15 residues. Losses at the gene ends were 0 bases for V and 2 bases for J; bases not matched to a gene: 3. Per germline, CDR1 SGHDN and CDR2 FVKESK. The DNA for the CDR3 is TGTGCCAGCAGCCAAGAGGGACAGCTCAACACTGAAGCTTTCTTT. Encoded protein: CASSQEGQLNTEAFF.

This clonotype was seen many times. The V and J genes are TRBV5-6 and TRBJ2-7; 7 bases agree with TRBD2. Germline-derived CDR1 and CDR2 are SGHDT and YYEEEE. There are 14 residues in the CDR3. Germline trimming cut 1 base from V and 4 bases from J; bases unmatched to any gene: 5. CDR3 nucleotides: TGTGCCAGCAGCTTGCGCGCGGGAGCGTACGAGCAGTACTTC. This gives the protein CASSLRAGAYEQYF.

Of note for this clonotype: The junction shows a germline mismatch at one end, possibly a read error. CDR3 coding DNA: TGTGCCAGCAGTTTAGGGACTAGCGGGGGCGCACAAGATACGCCGTATTTT. Translation: CASSLGTSGGAQDTPYF. The chain employs TRBV12-3 or TRBV12-4 and TRBJ2-3; the match to TRBD2 covers 13 bases. There are 17 residues in the CDR3.

A remark on this clonotype: A much larger clonotype is one base distant, so this may be a read error. The gene calls are TRBV15 and TRBJ2-1, with D unresolved. CDR3 size: 15 residues. The germline V gene has CDR1 LNHNV and CDR2 YYDKDF (reference sequence). This CDR3 is CATSTLKGPGNERFF. In DNA form, the CDR3 reads TGTGCCACCAGCACCCTAAAAGGTCCGGGCAATGAGCGGTTCTTC.

The sample holds many counts of this clonotype. The chain links TRBV19 to TRBJ2-7; no definite D call. The CDR3 contains 13 residues. The germline V gene has CDR1 LNHDA and CDR2 SQIVND (reference sequence). Trimming cost V 3 bases and J 1 base, with 7 bases left between them. CDR3 residues: CASSIEQSYEQYF. CDR3 nucleotide sequence: TGTGCCAGTAGTATTGAACAGTCCTACGAGCAGTACTTC.

This clonotype was picked up a small number of times. The V gene is TRBV7-9, the J gene TRBJ2-7; D is uncertain. Germline V CDR1 and CDR2: SEHNR, FQNEAQ (reference sequence). This CDR3 is 14 amino acids long. Trimming stripped 5 bases from V and 12 bases from J, with 23 bases between. CDR3 DNA sequence: TGTGCCAGCAGCCCAACCCGGGCCCCATTGGATCGGTACTTC. Protein product: CASSPTRAPLDRYF.

The table lists this clonotype with a few counts. The chain couples TRBV27 to TRBJ1-5, with a weak D call TRBD1 (6 bases). This CDR3 is built from 14 residues. Trimming stripped 6 bases from V and 1 base from J, with 10 bases between. CDR1 and CDR2 (germline): MNHEY, SMNVEV (reference sequence). CDR3 nucleotides: TGTGCCAGCAGGCTTACAGGGAGCAATCAGCCCCAGCATTTT. This translates into CASRLTGSNQPQHF.

This clonotype was picked up many times. The V and J genes are TRBV19 and TRBJ2-1; D is uncertain. This CDR3 comprises 16 residues. Trimming pared 6 bases from V and 1 base from J, leaving 16 bases between. Germline CDR1 and CDR2: LNHDA and SQIVND (reference sequence). The CDR3 DNA sequence: TGTGCCAGTAGCCCCACACCCGGCGGTTCCTACAATGAGCAGTTCTTC. Its protein product is CASSPTPGGSYNEQFF.

A remark on this clonotype: A read error may account for a junction end that differs from germline. The chain links TRBV7-8 to TRBJ1-2; 10 positions match TRBD1. Per germline, CDR1 SGHVS and CDR2 FQNEAQ. The CDR3 is made up of 16 amino acids. The CDR3 is CASNPASGTGDYGYSF. CDR3 sequence (DNA): TGTGCCAGCAACCCCGCCTCCGGGACAGGGGACTATGGCTACTCCTTC.

A note on this clonotype: A read error may produce the germline difference seen at one junction end. This rearrangement joins TRBV18 to TRBJ2-6; D possibly corresponds to TRBD2 (6 bases). The CDR3 contains 17 residues. Germline assignment: CDR1 KGHSH and CDR2 LQKENI. CDR3 in DNA: TGTGGCAGCTCACCCTACCGATCCGGGGGTGGGGCCAACGTCCTGACTTTC. This translates into CGSSPYRSGGGANVLTF.

This chain joins TRBV5-5 and TRBJ2-2; 10 positions match TRBD1. V gave up 3 bases and J gave up 5 bases; unmatched junction bases: 10. The CDR3 extends over 17 amino acids. Germline-derived CDR1 and CDR2 are SGHKS and YYEKEE (reference sequence). CDR3 region: CASSWWDRGMGTGELFF. The CDR3 nucleotides read TGTGCCAGCAGCTGGTGGGACAGGGGAATGGGTACCGGGGAGCTGTTTTTT.

In its sample, this clonotype was seen many times. The chain couples TRBV7-6 to TRBJ2-6; no definite D call. Germline loops: CDR1 SGHVS, CDR2 FNYEAQ. V shed 1 base and J shed 0 bases, with 4 bases lying between them. This CDR3 contains 15 residues. CDR3 DNA: TGTGCCAGCAGCTTAGAAGCCTCTGGGGCCAACGTCCTGACTTTC. This codes for CASSLEASGANVLTF.

This clonotype appeared a few times. Compared with germline, one end of the junction differs, possibly owing to a read error. The chain combines TRBV25-1 with TRBJ2-7, with D unclear. CDR1 and CDR2 (germline): MGHDK, SYGVNS. The CDR3 spans 12 residues. The chain's CDR3 is CASGDSIYEQYF. The DNA for the CDR3 is TGTGCCAGCGGTGACTCGATCTACGAGCAGTACTTC.

Turning to this clonotype: Here the CDR3 omits its conserved ending phenylalanine or tryptophan, so a read error is the likely source. The V gene is TRBV6-2 or TRBV6-3, the J gene TRBJ1-6; D call uncertain. Germline CDR1 MNHEY, CDR2 SVGEGT. Deletions cut 0 bases from V and 7 bases from J, with 13 bases between. CDR3 length: 16 residues. The CDR3 spells CASSYSRPVSNSPLHS. The CDR3 DNA follows: TGTGCCAGCAGTTACTCGAGGCCGGTTTCGAATTCACCCCTCCACTCT.

This clonotype was observed a handful of times. CDR3 in DNA: TGTGCCAGCAGTTTTACAGGTCCCGAGCAGTACTTC. It yields the protein CASSFTGPEQYF. V usage is TRBV7-8 and J usage is TRBJ2-7; D possibly corresponds to TRBD1 (5 bases). The CDR3 sequence is 12 residues long. V was shortened by 6 bases and J by 6 bases, with 12 bases between the two germline ends. Germline CDR1 and CDR2: SGHVS and FQNEAQ.

This clonotype occurred many times. This chain links TRBV7-6 with TRBJ2-3; TRBD1 is a possible D gene (6 bases). This CDR3 is built from 15 residues. With 0 bases removed from V and 0 bases from J, the gap between germline ends came to 7 bases. Germline V gene data show CDR1 as SGHVS and CDR2 as FNYEAQ. Here the CDR3 reads CASSLAGGSTDTQYF. The CDR3 region has the DNA TGTGCCAGCAGCTTAGCTGGGGGCAGCACAGATACGCAGTATTTT.

The rearrangement joins TRBV27 to TRBJ2-7; no firm D call. The germline V gene has CDR1 MNHEY and CDR2 SMNVEV (reference sequence). V was cut by 3 bases and J by 6 bases, with 15 bases left in between. The length of the CDR3 is 14 residues. In DNA, the CDR3 is TGTGCCAGCAGTTTGCAACTCCGGGCCCGCGAGCAGTACTTC. It specifies CASSLQLRAREQYF.